This T cell receptor (beta chain) originates from a study of Ad26.COV2.S vaccination and SARS-CoV-2 variants. Findings of the study overall: Reports say spike-specific CD8+ and CD4+ T cell responses covered substantial breadth after vaccination.

Germline CDR1 is SGHTS and CDR2 is YDEGEE. Trimming left V 0 bases short and J 4 bases short, with 13 bases between. The CDR3 covers 16 residues. Sequenced by immunoSEQ multiplex PCR; TCRdb stores in-frame clones only, minus some. The repertoire has around 450,000 clones, 88% of them found once; the top ten carry less than 4.5%. Treatment: roughly 20 received Ad26.COV2.S at low or high dose, single or two shots; about 5 received placebo; per-sample allocation not given. Material that was analyzed had been drawn on day 63 after the first vaccine or placebo injection. A Boston donor was an adult aged 18-55 years. With respect to this clone: The target antigen is unknown.

The sequencing here drew on peripheral blood, taken in a trial of Ad26.COV2.S vaccine versus placebo. This TCR derives from a person aged 18 to 65 who received the Ad26.COV2.S COVID-19 vaccine or a placebo. The gene calls are TRBV5-8 and TRBJ2-2; tentatively, D is TRBD1 (5 bases). CDR3 loop: CASSLAPGKSTGELFF. The CDR3 DNA reads TGTGCCAGCAGCTTGGCTCCAGGGAAGTCCACCGGGGAGCTGTTTTTT.